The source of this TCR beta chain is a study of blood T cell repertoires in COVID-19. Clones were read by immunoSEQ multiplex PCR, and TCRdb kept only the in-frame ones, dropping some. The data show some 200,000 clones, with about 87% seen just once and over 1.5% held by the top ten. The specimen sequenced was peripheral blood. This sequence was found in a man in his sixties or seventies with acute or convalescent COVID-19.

The CDR3 DNA reads TGTGCCAGCAGTCGGGACAGACCTGGTGATCAGCCCCAGCATTTT. Amino acid sequence: CASSRDRPGDQPQHF. The gene calls are TRBV28 and TRBJ1-5, with 7 bases fitting TRBD1. CDR1 is MDHEN and CDR2 is SYDVKM in the germline V gene. This CDR3 has 15 residues. The V gene end was trimmed by 5 bases and the J gene end by 5 bases; junction bases not matched to a gene: 9.